This TCR beta chain was retrieved from a study of T cells expressing NK-cell markers. The germline CDR1 and CDR2 sequences are DFQATT and SNEGSKA (reference sequence). The CDR3 is 15 residues long. The authors made TCR beta cDNA libraries by 5'RACE template switching. This switching added a universal primer site and UMIs. TCRdb re-called the 5' RACE reads and shows each CDR3 protein once, DNA omitted. The sample has approximately 150,000 distinct CDR3 sequences. This chain uses TRBV20-1 with TRBJ1-6. The sequence derives from a woman aged 18 to 75 in good health. Sequencing was carried out using blood T cells: a sorted CD56 or NKG2C T cell subset, CD4+ or CD8+ T cells, or bulk PBMC T cells (not recorded which). The CDR3 sequence is CSARADGSYNSPLHF.